These T cell receptor beta chains were read from a single sample in a study of OX40 agonist ivuxolimab in advanced cancers. Here immunoSEQ multiplex PCR was the method, and the copy in TCRdb shows in-frame clones only, minus some. The sample lists some 62,000 clones; 79% were seen once. The sequences come from CD4+ or CD8+ T cells sorted from blood, collected in a trial of the OX40 agonist ivuxolimab. Source of these receptors: an adult with an advanced solid tumor such as melanoma, head and neck, liver or kidney cancer. Both conserved end residues are part of each CDR3. A D gene is named only where the DNA matches it firmly. Some rows have no size entry. The others give once, few or many, or a class for an expanded clone.

D	J	V	size	CDR3	DNA
.	TRBJ1-1	TRBV7-9	.	CASSPGTEHTEAFF	TGTGCCAGCAGCCCCGGGACGGAACACACTGAAGCTTTCTTT
.	TRBJ2-1	TRBV10-3	once	CAISGGGVEQFF	TGTGCCATCAGTGGAGGGGGGGTTGAGCAGTTCTTC
.	TRBJ1-1	TRBV6-5	.	CASRPTGNMNTEAFF	TGTGCCAGCAGACCGACAGGCAACATGAACACTGAAGCTTTCTTT
.	TRBJ2-7	TRBV28	.	CASSFSGSSTYEQYF	TGTGCCAGCAGTTTCTCCGGCTCCTCGACCTACGAGCAGTACTTC
TRBD2	TRBJ2-7	TRBV5-3	few	CARSSGGREQYF	TGTGCAAGATCGAGCGGGGGGCGGGAGCAGTACTTC
.	TRBJ1-1	TRBV29-1	.	CSALTGVTEAFF	TGCAGCGCCCTGACGGGGGTTACTGAAGCTTTCTTT
TRBD1	TRBJ2-7	TRBV6-6	.	CASSRDRGEQYF	TGTGCCAGCAGTCGGGACAGGGGCGAGCAGTACTTC
TRBD1	TRBJ2-7	TRBV4-1	.	CASSQVSGTGIYEQYF	TGCGCCAGCAGCCAAGTGTCCGGGACAGGGATTTACGAGCAGTACTTC
.	TRBJ2-2	TRBV29-1	.	CSGTNTGELFF	TGCAGCGGTACAAACACCGGGGAGCTGTTTTTT
TRBD2	TRBJ2-7	TRBV4-1	.	CASSQVLAGVDYEQYF	TGCGCCAGCAGCCAAGTGTTAGCGGGAGTGGATTACGAGCAGTACTTC
.	TRBJ1-2	TRBV6-1	.	CASNMRRENYGYTF	TGTGCCAGCAATATGAGGAGGGAGAACTATGGCTACACCTTC
.	TRBJ2-1	TRBV4-1	.	CASSQDDASYNEQFF	TGCGCCAGCAGCCAAGATGATGCCTCCTACAATGAGCAGTTCTTC
.	TRBJ1-3	TRBV7-9	.	CASSHYGQGRLSGNTIYF	TGTGCCAGCAGCCACTACGGGCAGGGAAGATTGTCTGGAAACACCATATATTTT
.	TRBJ2-5	TRBV7-6	.	CASSLRGETQYF	TGTGCCAGCAGCCTCCGGGGGGAGACCCAGTACTTC
TRBD2	TRBJ2-6	TRBV15	.	CATSGGRAPGANVLTF	TGTGCCACCAGCGGCGGGAGGGCCCCTGGGGCCAACGTCCTGACTTTC
.	TRBJ2-1	TRBV7-7	.	CASSSAQGSNEQFF	TGTGCCAGCAGCTCCGCCCAGGGGTCCAATGAGCAGTTCTTC
.	TRBJ1-4	TRBV7-9	.	CASSFIGGEKLFF	TGTGCCAGCAGCTTTATAGGAGGGGAAAAACTGTTTTTT
TRBD2	TRBJ2-7	TRBV6-6	.	CASTRLAGGLYEQYF	TGTGCCAGCACTCGACTAGCGGGGGGTCTCTACGAGCAGTACTTC
TRBD2	TRBJ2-2	TRBV18	.	CASSPGQRERTGELFF	TGTGCCAGCTCACCGGGGCAGCGGGAGAGAACCGGGGAGCTGTTTTTT
TRBD2	TRBJ2-1	TRBV7-8	.	CASSLTSASNEQFF	TGTGCCAGCAGCTTAACTAGCGCGTCTAATGAGCAGTTCTTC
.	TRBJ1-3	TRBV6-5	.	CASMGGNTIYF	TGTGCCAGCATGGGGGGAAACACCATATATTTT
.	TRBJ1-1	TRBV25-1	.	CASRPQGRGAFF	TGTGCCAGCAGGCCCCAGGGGAGGGGAGCTTTCTTT
.	TRBJ2-7	TRBV10-3	once	CATGTVYEQYF	TGTGCCACCGGGACGGTCTACGAGCAGTACTTC
.	TRBJ1-1	TRBV11-2	.	CASSLGEGLGAIF	TGTGCCAGCAGCTTAGGGGAGGGGTTAGGGGCCATCTTT
.	TRBJ2-7	TRBV7-8	few	CASSLVRGLPHEQYF	TGTGCCAGCAGCTTAGTGCGGGGCCTTCCACACGAGCAGTACTTC
.	TRBJ2-7	TRBV7-6	few	CASSLVAGGDEQYF	TGTGCCAGCAGCTTAGTTGCAGGGGGGGACGAGCAGTACTTC
.	TRBJ1-1	TRBV7-6	once	CASSLGPDGYTEAFF	TGTGCCAGCAGCTTAGGTCCCGACGGATACACTGAAGCTTTCTTT
TRBD2	TRBJ2-7	TRBV27	few	CASSLSRLAGGFYEQYF	TGTGCCAGCAGTTTATCGAGACTAGCGGGAGGGTTCTACGAGCAGTACTTC
TRBD2	TRBJ2-7	TRBV10-3	.	CAISDRGTSGVYEQYF	TGTGCCATCAGTGACCGCGGGACTAGCGGGGTCTACGAGCAGTACTTC